One T cell receptor beta chain is described in this entry. Its antigen remains unidentified. After template switching added a universal primer site, the resulting cDNA carried unique molecular identifiers. TCRdb reprocessed the 5' RACE reads via MiXCR and lists one record per CDR3 protein. The profile covers hundreds of thousands of distinct CDR3 sequences, with around 20% appearing a single time and approximately 0.49% taken by the ten largest. The data belong to a study of identical twins. Study-level results: Excess twin sharing in beta out-of-frame sequences was weaker. Part of the zero-insertion signal could reflect confounding by invariant MAIT and iNKT cells.

Each donor was a healthy Caucasian. Germline V gene data show CDR1 as MGHRA and CDR2 as YSYEKL. J was trimmed by 4 bases and V by 0 bases; bases with no gene match: 3. The CDR3 is made up of 15 amino acids. The sample was also linked to a second study, of yellow fever vaccine responses in identical twins.

The specimen was CD4+ T cells sorted from blood. This rearrangement joins TRBV4-1 to TRBJ2-5, with 9 bases fitting TRBD2. This receptor was obtained from a woman between 18 and 29 years old in good health. The CDR3 sequence is CASSQDGAGGETQYF. The CDR3, as DNA: TGCGCCAGCAGCCAAGATGGAGCGGGAGGAGAGACCCAGTACTTC.